Listed below are T cell receptor beta chains from one sample, sequenced in a study of T-cell reconstitution after alpha-beta-depleted transplantation in children. Each CDR3 protein gets one entry after TCRdb re-called the PCR reads with MiXCR. The table lists about 830,000 distinct CDR3 sequences, 16% of them singletons. This material consisted of PBMCs, mostly from graft donor cells, taken 360 days after TCRalphabeta/CD19-depleted stem cell transplant. All receptors come from a male patient between 5 and 17 years old who had a stem cell transplant for acute lymphoblastic leukemia, so the T cells may come from the graft donor. CDR3s include the opening cysteine and the closing phenylalanine or tryptophan. A D gene is named only where the DNA matches it firmly. Not every row has a clone size; where given, it reads once, few, many or a size class.

CDR3 DNA	CDR3 protein	clone size	J gene	CDR3 length	D gene	V gene
TGCGCCAGCAGTCTTAGCGGGAGGAGATCAGATACGCAGTATTTT	CASSLSGRRSDTQYF	few	TRBJ2-3	15	TRBD2	TRBV10-1
TGTGCCAGCAGCGTCGAGGCAGGGCCCAATGGAAAACTGTTTTTT	CASSVEAGPNGKLFF	.	TRBJ1-4	15	.	TRBV2
TGTGCCAGCAGCTTAGGCTACAGGGGGAGCACCGGGGAGCTGTTTTTT	CASSLGYRGSTGELFF	.	TRBJ2-2	16	TRBD1	TRBV11-2
TGTGCCAGCAGTTACGACCCCACCGGGGAGCTGTTTTTT	CASSYDPTGELFF	few	TRBJ2-2	13	.	TRBV6-5
TGTGCCACCAGTGTAGGTAGCTCTAATGAGCAGTTCTTC	CATSVGSSNEQFF	few	TRBJ2-1	13	.	TRBV24-1
TGCAGTGCTAGAGTGTTAAAGGAGCAGTTCTTC	CSARVLKEQFF	once	TRBJ2-1	11	.	TRBV20-1
TGTGCTAGTGGTTACCCTACTAGCGGGAGCACAGATACGCAGTATTTT	CASGYPTSGSTDTQYF	few	TRBJ2-3	16	TRBD2	TRBV12-5
TGTGCCAGCAGTCCCCGACCAGGGGGCACCGGGGAGCTGTTTTTT	CASSPRPGGTGELFF	.	TRBJ2-2	15	TRBD1	TRBV6-1
TGTGCCAGCAACAGGGGAGAGGCAGATACGCAGTATTTT	CASNRGEADTQYF	few	TRBJ2-3	13	TRBD1	TRBV7-3
TGTGCCAGCAACCCTAGCCCAATGGGGACCCAGTACTTC	CASNPSPMGTQYF	.	TRBJ2-5	13	.	TRBV11-2